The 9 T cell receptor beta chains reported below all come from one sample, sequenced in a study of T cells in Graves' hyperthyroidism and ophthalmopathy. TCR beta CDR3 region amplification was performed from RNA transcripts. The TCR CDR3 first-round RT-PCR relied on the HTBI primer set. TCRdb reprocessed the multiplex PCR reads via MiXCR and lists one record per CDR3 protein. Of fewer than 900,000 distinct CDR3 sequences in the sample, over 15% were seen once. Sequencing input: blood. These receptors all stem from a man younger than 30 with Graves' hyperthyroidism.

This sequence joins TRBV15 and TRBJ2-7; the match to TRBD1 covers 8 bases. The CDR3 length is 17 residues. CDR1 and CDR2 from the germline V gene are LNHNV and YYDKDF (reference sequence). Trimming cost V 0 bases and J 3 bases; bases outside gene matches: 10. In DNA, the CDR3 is TGTGCCACCAGCAGAGATCCGACGGGACAGGCGGGCTACGAGCAGTACTTC. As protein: CATSRDPTGQAGYEQYF.

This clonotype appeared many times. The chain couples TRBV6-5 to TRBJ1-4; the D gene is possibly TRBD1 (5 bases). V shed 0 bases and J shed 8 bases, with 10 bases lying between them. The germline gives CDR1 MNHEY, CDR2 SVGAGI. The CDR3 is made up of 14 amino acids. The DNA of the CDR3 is TGTGCCAGCAGTTACTCAGGGGAGGGAGAAAAACTGTTTTTT. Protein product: CASSYSGEGEKLFF.

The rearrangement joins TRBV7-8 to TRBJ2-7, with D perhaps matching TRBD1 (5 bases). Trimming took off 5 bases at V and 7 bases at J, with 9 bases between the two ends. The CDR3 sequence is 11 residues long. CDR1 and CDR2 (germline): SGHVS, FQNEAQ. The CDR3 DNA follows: TGTGCCAGCAGCCCAAGGACAGAGCAGTACTTC. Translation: CASSPRTEQYF.

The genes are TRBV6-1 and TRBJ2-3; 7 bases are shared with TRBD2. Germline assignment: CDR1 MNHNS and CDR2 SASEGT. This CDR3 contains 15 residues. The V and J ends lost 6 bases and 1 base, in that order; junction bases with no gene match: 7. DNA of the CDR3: TGTGCCAGCAGAACTAGCGTCGCTCGCACAGATACGCAGTATTTT. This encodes CASRTSVARTDTQYF.

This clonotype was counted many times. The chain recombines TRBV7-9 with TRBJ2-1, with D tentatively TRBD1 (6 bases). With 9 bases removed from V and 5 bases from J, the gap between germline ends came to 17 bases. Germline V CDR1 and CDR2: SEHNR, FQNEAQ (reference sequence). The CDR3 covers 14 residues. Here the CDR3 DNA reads TGTGCCAGTTCAGGGGATCCCAGGAACAATGAGCAGTTCTTC. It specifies CASSGDPRNNEQFF. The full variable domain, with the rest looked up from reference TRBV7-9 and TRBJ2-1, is DTGVSQNPRHKITKRGQNVTFRCDPISEHNRLYWYRQTLGQGPEFLTYFQNEAQLEKSRLLSDRFSAERPKGSFSTLEIQRTEQGDSAMYLCASSGDPRNNEQFFGPGTRLTVL.

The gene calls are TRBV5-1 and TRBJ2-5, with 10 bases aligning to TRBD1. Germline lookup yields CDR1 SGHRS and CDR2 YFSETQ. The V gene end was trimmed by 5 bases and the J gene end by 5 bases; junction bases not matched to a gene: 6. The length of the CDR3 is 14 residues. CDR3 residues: CASSETGGWETQYF. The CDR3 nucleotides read TGCGCCAGCAGTGAGACAGGGGGCTGGGAGACCCAGTACTTC.

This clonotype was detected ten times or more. The CDR3 reads CASSPGRRREQYNEQFF. The DNA for the CDR3 is TGTGCCAGCAGCCCCGGCCGGAGGCGGGAGCAGTACAATGAGCAGTTCTTC. This rearrangement joins TRBV28 to TRBJ2-1; 7 bases map to TRBD2. With V trimmed by 6 bases and J by 4 bases, 15 bases remained unmatched. In germline, CDR1 is MDHEN, CDR2 SYDVKM. This CDR3 is 17 amino acids long.

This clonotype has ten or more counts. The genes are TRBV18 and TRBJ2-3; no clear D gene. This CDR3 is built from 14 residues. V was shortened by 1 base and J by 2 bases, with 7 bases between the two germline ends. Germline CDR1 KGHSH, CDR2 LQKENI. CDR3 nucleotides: TGTGCCAGCTCACCACAGCAGGTCACAGATACGCAGTATTTT. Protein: CASSPQQVTDTQYF.

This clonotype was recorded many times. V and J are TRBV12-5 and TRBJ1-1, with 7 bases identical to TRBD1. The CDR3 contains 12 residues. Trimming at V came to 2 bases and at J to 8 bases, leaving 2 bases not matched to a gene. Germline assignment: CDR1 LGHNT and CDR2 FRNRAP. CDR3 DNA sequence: TGTGCTAGTGGTTTGATCAGGGGGGAAGCTTTCTTT. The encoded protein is CASGLIRGEAFF. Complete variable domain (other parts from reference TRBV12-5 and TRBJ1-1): DARVTQTPRHKVTEMGQEVTMRCQPILGHNTVFWYRQTMMQGLELLAYFRNRAPLDDSGMPKDRFSAEMPDATLATLKIQPSEPRDSAVYFCASGLIRGEAFFGQGTRLTVV.